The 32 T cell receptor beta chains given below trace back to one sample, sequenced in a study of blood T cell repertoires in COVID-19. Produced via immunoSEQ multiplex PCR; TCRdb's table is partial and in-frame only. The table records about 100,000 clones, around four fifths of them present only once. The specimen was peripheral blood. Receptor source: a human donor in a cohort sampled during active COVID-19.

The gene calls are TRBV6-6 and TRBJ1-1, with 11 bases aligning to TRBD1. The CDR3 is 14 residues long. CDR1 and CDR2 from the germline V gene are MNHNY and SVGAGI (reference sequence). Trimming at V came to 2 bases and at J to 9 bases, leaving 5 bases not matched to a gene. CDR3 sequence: CASSYEDRGRKAFF. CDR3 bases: TGTGCCAGCAGTTACGAGGACAGGGGGCGAAAAGCTTTCTTT.

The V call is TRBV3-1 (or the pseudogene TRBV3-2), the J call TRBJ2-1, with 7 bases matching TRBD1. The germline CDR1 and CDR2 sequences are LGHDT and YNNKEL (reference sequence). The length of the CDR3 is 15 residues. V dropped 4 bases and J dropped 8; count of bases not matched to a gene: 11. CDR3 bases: TGTGCCAGCAGCCTACGCGCAGGACAGGTGGATGAGCAGTTCTTC. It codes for CASSLRAGQVDEQFF.

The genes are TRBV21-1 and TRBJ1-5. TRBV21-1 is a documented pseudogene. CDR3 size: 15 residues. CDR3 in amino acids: CASSKRRGGVQPQHF. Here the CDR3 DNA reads TGTGCCAGCAGCAAGAGACGAGGGGGGGTACAGCCCCAGCATTTT.

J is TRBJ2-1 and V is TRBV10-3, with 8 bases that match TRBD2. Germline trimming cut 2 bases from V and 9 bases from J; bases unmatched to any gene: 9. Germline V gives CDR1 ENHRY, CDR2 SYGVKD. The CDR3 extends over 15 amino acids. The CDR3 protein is CAISEIERERGEQFF. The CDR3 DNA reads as TGTGCCATCAGTGAGATCGAGCGGGAGCGGGGTGAGCAGTTCTTC.

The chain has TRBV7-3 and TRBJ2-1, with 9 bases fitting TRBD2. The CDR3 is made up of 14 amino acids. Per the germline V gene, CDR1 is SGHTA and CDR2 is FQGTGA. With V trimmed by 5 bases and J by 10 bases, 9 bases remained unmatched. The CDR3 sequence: CASSLGTSIEEQFF. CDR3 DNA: TGTGCCAGCAGCCTGGGGACTAGCATCGAGGAGCAGTTCTTC.

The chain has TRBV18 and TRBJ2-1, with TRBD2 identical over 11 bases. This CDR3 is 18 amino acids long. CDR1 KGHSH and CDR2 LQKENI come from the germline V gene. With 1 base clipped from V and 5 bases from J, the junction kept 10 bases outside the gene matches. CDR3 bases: TGTGCCAGCTCACCACGACTTGGGCTAGCGGGGGGTAACAATGAGCAGTTCTTC. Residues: CASSPRLGLAGGNNEQFF.

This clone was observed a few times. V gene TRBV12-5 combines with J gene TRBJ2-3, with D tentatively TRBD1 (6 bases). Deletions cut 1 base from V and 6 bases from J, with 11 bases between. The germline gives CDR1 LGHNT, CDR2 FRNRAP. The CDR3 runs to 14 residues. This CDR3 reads CASGLGQGSDTQYF. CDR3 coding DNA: TGTGCTAGTGGTTTGGGGCAGGGGAGTGATACGCAGTATTTT. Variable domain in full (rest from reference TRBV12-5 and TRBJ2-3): DARVTQTPRHKVTEMGQEVTMRCQPILGHNTVFWYRQTMMQGLELLAYFRNRAPLDDSGMPKDRFSAEMPDATLATLKIQPSEPRDSAVYFCASGLGQGSDTQYFGPGTRLTVL.

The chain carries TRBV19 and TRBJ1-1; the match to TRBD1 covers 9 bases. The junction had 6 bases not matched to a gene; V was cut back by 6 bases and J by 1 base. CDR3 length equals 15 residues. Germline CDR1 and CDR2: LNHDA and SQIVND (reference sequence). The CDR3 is CASRIPGQGNTEAFF. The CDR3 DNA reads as TGTGCCAGTAGAATCCCGGGACAGGGGAACACTGAAGCTTTCTTT.

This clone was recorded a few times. Written as DNA, the CDR3 is TGTGCCAGTAGTATACTCTCGGGACAGGGGAATAATGAGCAGTTCTTC. This sequence encodes CASSILSGQGNNEQFF. The rearrangement uses TRBV19 and TRBJ2-1; 10 positions match TRBD1. This CDR3 contains 16 residues. With 2 bases clipped from V and 7 bases from J, the junction kept 8 bases outside the gene matches. CDR1 is LNHDA and CDR2 is SQIVND in the germline V gene (reference sequence).

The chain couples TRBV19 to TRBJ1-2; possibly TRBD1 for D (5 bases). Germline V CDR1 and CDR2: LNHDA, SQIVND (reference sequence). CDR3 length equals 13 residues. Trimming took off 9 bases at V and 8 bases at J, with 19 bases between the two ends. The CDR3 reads CASTLGAQRGYTF. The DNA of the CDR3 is TGTGCCAGCACCCTAGGGGCGCAACGGGGCTACACCTTC.

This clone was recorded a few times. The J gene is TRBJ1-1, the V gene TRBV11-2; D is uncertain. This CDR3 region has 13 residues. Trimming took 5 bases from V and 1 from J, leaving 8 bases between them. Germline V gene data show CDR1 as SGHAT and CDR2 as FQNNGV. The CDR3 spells CASSIDTNTEAFF. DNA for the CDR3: TGTGCCAGCAGCATTGACACGAACACTGAAGCTTTCTTT.

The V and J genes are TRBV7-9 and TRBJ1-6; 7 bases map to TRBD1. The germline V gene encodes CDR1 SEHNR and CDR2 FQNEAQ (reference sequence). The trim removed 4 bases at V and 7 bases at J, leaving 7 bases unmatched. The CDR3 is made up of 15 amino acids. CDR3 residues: CASSSPTGVNSPLHF. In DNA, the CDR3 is TGTGCCAGCAGCTCCCCCACAGGGGTCAATTCACCCCTCCACTTT.

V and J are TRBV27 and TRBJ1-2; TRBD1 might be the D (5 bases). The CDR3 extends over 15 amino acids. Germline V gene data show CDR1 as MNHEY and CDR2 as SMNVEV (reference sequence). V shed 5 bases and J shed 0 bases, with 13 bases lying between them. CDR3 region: CASSPRQTANYGYTF. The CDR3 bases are TGTGCCAGCAGTCCCCGACAGACAGCTAACTATGGCTACACCTTC.

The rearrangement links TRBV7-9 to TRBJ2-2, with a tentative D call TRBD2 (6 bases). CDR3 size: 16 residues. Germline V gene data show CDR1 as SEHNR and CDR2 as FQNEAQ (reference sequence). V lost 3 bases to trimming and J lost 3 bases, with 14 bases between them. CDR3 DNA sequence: TGTGCCAGCAGCTTGAACCACAGGAGGGACACCGGGGAGCTGTTTTTT. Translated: CASSLNHRRDTGELFF.

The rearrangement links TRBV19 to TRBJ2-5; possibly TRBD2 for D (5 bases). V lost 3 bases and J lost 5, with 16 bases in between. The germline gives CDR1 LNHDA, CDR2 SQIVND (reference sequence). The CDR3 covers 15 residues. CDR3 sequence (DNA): TGTGCCAGTAGTATTTCCTCGGCTAGCCGGGAGACCCAGTACTTC. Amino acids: CASSISSASRETQYF.

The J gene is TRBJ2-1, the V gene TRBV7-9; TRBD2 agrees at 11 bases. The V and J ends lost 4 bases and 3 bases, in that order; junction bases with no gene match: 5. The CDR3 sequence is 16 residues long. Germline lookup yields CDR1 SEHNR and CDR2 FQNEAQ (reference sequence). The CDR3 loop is CASSSKTSGDYNEQFF. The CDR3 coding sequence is TGTGCCAGCAGCTCAAAGACTAGCGGGGACTACAATGAGCAGTTCTTC.

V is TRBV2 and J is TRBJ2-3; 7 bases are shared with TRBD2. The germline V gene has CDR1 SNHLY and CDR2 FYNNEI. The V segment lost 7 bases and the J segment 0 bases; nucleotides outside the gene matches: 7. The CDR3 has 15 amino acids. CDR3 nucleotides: TGTGCCAGCAAACGGGACTATCGCAGCACAGATACGCAGTATTTT. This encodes CASKRDYRSTDTQYF.

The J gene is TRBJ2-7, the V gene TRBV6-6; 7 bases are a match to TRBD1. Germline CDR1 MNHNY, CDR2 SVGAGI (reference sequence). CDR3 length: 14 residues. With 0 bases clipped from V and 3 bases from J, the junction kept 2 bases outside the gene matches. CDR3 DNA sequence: TGTGCCAGCAGTTACTCGAGACAGGGCTACGAGCAGTACTTC. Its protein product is CASSYSRQGYEQYF.

The DNA of the CDR3 is TGTGCCAGCAGTGAAGCGGGACAGGGGGCCCGTCAGCCCCAGCATTTT. This codes for CASSEAGQGARQPQHF. The V and J genes are TRBV6-1 and TRBJ1-5; 12 nucleotides line up with TRBD1. The V and J ends lost 0 bases and 6 bases, in that order; junction bases with no gene match: 3. In germline, CDR1 is MNHNS, CDR2 SASEGT. The CDR3 extends over 16 amino acids.

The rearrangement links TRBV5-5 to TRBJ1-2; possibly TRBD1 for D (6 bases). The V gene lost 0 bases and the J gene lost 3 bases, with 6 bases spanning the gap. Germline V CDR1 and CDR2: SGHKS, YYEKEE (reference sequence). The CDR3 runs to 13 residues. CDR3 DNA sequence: TGTGCCAGCAGCTTGGACAGGGACTATGGCTACACCTTC. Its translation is CASSLDRDYGYTF.

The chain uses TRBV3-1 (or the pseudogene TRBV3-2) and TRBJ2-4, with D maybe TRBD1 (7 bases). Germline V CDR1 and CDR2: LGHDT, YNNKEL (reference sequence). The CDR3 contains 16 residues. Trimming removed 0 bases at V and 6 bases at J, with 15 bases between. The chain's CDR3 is CASSQEGGGQRNIQYF. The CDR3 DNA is TGTGCCAGCAGCCAAGAAGGAGGGGGACAGAGAAACATTCAGTACTTC.

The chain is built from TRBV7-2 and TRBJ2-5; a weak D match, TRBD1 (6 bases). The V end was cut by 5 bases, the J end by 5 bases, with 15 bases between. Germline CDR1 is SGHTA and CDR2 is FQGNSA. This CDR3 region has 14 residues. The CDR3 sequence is CASSNTGLGETQYF. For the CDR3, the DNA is TGTGCCAGCAGCAACACAGGGTTGGGGGAGACCCAGTACTTC.

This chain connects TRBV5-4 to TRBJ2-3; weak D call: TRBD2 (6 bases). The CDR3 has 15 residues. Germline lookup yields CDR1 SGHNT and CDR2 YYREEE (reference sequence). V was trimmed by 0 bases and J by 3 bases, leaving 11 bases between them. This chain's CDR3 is CASSLAGGSTDTQYF. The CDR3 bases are TGTGCCAGCAGCTTGGCTGGGGGGAGTACAGATACGCAGTATTTT. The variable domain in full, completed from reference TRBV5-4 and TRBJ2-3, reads ETGVTQSPTHLIKTRGQQVTLRCSSQSGHNTVSWYQQALGQGPQFIFQYYREEENGRGNFPPRFSGLQFPNYSSELNVNALELDDSALYLCASSLAGGSTDTQYFGPGTRLTVL.

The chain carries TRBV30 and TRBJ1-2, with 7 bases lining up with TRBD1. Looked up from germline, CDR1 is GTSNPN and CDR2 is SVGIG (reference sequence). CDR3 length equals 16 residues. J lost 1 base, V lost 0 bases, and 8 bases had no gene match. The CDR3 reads CAWSVAGGRINYGYTF. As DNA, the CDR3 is TGTGCCTGGAGTGTGGCAGGGGGTCGGATTAACTATGGCTACACCTTC.

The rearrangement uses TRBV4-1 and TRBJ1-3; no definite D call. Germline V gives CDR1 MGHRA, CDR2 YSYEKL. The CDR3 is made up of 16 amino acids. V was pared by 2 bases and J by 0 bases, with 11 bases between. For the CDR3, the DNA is TGCGCCAGCAGCCAACGGAGTTCCAGCTCTGGAAACACCATATATTTT. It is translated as CASSQRSSSSGNTIYF.

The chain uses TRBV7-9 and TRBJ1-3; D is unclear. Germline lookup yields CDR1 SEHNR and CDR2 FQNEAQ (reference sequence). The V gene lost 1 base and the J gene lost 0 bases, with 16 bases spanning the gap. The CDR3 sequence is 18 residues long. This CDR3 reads CASSLGRNPRLSGNTIYF. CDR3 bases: TGTGCCAGCAGCTTAGGTCGCAACCCAAGACTCTCTGGAAACACCATATATTTT. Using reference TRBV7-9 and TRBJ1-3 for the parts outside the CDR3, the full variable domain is DTGVSQNPRHKITKRGQNVTFRCDPISEHNRLYWYRQTLGQGPEFLTYFQNEAQLEKSRLLSDRFSAERPKGSFSTLEIQRTEQGDSAMYLCASSLGRNPRLSGNTIYFGEGSWLTVV.

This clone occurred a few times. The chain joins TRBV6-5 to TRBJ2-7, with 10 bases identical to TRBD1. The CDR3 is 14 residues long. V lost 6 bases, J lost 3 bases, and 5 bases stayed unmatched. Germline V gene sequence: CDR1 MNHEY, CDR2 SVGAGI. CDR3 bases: TGTGCCAGCAGCCAGACAGGGGGCGTCTACGAGCAGTACTTC. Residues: CASSQTGGVYEQYF.

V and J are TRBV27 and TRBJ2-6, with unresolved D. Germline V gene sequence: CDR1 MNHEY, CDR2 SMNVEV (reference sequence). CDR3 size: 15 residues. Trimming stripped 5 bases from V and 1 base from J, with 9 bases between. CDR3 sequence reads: CASSPYASGANVLTF. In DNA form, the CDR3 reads TGTGCCAGCAGTCCCTATGCGTCTGGGGCCAACGTCCTGACTTTC. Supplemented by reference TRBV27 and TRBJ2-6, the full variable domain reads EAQVTQNPRYLITVTGKKLTVTCSQNMNHEYMSWYRQDPGLGLRQIYYSMNVEVTDKGDVPEGYKVSRKEKRNFPLILESPSPNQTSLYFCASSPYASGANVLTFGAGSRLTVL.

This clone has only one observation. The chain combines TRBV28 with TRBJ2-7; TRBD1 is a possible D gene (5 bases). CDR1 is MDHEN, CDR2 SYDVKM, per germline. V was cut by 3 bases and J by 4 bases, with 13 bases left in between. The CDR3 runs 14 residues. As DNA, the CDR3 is TGTGCCAGCAGTTTTCTTTCAGGGCCTTACGAGCAGTACTTC. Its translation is CASSFLSGPYEQYF.

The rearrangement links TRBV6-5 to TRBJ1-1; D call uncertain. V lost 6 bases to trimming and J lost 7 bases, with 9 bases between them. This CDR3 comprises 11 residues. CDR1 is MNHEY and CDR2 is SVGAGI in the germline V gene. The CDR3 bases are TGTGCCAGCAGCTTCTTGAGTGAAGCTTTCTTT. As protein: CASSFLSEAFF.

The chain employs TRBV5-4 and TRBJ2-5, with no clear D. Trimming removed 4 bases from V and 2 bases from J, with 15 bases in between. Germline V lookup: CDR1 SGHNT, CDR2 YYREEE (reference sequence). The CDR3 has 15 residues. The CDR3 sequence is CASSVTLTLQETQYF. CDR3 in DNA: TGTGCCAGCAGCGTTACCCTGACACTTCAAGAGACCCAGTACTTC.

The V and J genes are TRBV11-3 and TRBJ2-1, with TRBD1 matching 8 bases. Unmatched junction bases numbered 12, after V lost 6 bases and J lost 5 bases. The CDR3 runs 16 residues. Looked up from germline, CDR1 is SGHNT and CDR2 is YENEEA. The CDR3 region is CASSLLPGTGDNEQFF. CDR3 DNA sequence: TGTGCCAGCAGTCTACTCCCCGGGACAGGAGACAATGAGCAGTTCTTC.